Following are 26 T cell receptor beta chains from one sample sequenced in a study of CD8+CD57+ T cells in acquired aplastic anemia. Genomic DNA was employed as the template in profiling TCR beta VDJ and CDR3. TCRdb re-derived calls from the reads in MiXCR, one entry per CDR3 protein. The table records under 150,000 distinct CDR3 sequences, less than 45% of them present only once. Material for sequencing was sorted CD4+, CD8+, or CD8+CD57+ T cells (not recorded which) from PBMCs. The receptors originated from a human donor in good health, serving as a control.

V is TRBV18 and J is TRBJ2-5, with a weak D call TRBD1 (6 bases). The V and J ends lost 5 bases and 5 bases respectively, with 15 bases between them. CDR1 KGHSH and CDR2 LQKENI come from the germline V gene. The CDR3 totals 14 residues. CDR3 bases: TGTGCCAGCTCATTACAGGGTATAGGTGAGACCCAGTACTTC. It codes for CASSLQGIGETQYF.

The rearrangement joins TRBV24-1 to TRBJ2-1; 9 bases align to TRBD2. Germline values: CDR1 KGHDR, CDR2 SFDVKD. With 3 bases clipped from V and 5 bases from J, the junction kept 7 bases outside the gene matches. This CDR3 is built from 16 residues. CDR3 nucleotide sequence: TGTGCCACCAGTGATGTAGTAGCGGGAGTTGACAATGAGCAGTTCTTC. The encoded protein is CATSDVVAGVDNEQFF.

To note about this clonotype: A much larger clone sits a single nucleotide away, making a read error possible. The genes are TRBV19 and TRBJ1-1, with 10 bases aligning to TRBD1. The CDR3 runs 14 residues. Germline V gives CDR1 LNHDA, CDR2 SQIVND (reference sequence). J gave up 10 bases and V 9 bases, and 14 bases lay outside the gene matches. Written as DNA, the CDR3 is TGTGCCAGCAGCTTGGGACAGGGGACGGGTGGAGCTTTCTTT. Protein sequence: CASSLGQGTGGAFF.

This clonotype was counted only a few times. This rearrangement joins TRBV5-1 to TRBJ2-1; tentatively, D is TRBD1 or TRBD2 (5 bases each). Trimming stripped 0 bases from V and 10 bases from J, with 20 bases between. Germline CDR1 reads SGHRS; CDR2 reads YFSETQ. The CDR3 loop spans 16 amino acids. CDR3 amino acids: CASSLVYGTPKGEQFF. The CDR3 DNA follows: TGCGCCAGCAGCTTGGTTTACGGGACCCCCAAGGGGGAGCAGTTCTTC.

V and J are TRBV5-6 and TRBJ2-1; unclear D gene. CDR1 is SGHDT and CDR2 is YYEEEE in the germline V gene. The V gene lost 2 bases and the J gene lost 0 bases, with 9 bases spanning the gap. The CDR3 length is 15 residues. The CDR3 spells CASSLVYLSYNEQFF. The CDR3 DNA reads TGTGCCAGCAGCTTAGTTTATCTCTCCTACAATGAGCAGTTCTTC.

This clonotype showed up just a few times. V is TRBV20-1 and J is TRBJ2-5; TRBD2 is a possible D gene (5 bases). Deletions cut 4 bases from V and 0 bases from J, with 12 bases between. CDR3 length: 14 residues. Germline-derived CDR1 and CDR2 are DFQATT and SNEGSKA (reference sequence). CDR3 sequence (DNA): TGCAGTGCTACCATGTTAGCGAACCAAGAGACCCAGTACTTC. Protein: CSATMLANQETQYF.

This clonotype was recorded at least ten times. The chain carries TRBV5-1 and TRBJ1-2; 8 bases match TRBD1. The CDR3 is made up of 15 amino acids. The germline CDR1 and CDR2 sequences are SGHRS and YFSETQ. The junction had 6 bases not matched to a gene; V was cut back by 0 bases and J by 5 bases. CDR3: CASSLVAGGWYGYTF. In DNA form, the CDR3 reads TGCGCCAGCAGCTTGGTAGCAGGGGGCTGGTATGGCTACACCTTC.

In DNA form, the CDR3 reads TGTGCCAGTAGTGGGACAGGGGTTCATGGGAACACTGAAGCTTTCTTT. It encodes CASSGTGVHGNTEAFF. The V and J genes are TRBV19 and TRBJ1-1, with 10 bases lining up with TRBD1. The V and J ends lost 5 bases and 1 base, in that order; junction bases with no gene match: 7. The CDR3 loop spans 16 amino acids. Looked up from germline, CDR1 is LNHDA and CDR2 is SQIVND (reference sequence).

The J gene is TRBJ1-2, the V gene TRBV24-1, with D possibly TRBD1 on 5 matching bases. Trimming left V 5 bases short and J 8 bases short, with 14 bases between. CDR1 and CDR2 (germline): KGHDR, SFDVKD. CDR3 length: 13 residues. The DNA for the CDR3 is TGTGCCACCAGTGGCTTTCGGGGCGCCGGCTACACCTTC. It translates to CATSGFRGAGYTF.

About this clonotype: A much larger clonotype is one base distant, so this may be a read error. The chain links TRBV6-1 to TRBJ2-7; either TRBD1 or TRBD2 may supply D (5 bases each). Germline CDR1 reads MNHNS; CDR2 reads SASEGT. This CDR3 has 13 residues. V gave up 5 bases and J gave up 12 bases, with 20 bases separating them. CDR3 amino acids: CASSQVAGTAGYF. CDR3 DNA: TGTGCCAGCAGTCAAGTTGCTGGGACGGCGGGGTACTTC.

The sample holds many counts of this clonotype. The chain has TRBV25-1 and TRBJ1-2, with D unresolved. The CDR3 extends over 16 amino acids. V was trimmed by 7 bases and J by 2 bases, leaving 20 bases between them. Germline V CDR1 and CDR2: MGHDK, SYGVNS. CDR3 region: CASIIAEGGLNYGYTF. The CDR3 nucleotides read TGTGCCAGCATAATTGCCGAGGGAGGATTAAACTATGGCTACACCTTC.

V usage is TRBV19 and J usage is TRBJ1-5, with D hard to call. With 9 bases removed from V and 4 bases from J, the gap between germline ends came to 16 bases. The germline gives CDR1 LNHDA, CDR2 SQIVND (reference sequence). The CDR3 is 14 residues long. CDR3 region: CASHLKGPNQPQHF. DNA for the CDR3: TGTGCCAGCCATCTGAAGGGCCCAAATCAGCCCCAGCATTTT.

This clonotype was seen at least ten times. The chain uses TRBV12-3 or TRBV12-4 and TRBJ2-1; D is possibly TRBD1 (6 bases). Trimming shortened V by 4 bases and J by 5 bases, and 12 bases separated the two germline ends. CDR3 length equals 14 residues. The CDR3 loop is CASSSRGSDNEQFF. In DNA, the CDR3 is TGTGCCAGCAGTTCCAGGGGCTCAGACAATGAGCAGTTCTTC.

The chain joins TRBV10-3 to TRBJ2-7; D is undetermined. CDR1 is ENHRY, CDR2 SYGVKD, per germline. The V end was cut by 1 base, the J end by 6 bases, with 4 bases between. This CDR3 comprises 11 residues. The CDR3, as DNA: TGTGCCATCAGTGAGTTTGCCGAGCAGTACTTC. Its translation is CAISEFAEQYF.

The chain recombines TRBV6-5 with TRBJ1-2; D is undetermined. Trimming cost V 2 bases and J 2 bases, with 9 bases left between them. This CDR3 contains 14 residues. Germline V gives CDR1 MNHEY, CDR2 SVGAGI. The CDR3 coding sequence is TGTGCCAGCAGTTACGGTGAGGGCAACTATGGCTACACCTTC. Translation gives CASSYGEGNYGYTF.

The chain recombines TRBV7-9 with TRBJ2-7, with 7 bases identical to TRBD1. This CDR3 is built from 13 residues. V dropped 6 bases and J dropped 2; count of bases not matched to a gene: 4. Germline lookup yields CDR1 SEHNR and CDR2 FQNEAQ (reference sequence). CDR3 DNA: TGTGCCAGCAGGCCTACAGGGGCCTACGAGCAGTACTTC. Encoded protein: CASRPTGAYEQYF.

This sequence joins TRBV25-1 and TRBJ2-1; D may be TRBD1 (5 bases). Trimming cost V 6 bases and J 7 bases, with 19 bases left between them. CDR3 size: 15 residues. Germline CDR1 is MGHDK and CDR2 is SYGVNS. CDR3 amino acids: CASRRVSAGANEQFF. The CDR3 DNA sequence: TGTGCCAGCAGAAGAGTGTCGGCTGGGGCTAATGAGCAGTTCTTC.

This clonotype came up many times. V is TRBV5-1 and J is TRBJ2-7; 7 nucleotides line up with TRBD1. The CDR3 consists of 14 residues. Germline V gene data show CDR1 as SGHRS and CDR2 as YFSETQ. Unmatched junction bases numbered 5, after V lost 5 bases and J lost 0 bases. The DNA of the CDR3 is TGCGCCAGCAGTATGGGACAGAGCTCCTACGAGCAGTACTTC. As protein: CASSMGQSSYEQYF.

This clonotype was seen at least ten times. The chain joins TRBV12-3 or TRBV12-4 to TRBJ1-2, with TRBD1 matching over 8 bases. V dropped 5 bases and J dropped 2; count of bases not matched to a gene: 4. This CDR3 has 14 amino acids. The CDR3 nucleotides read TGTGCCAGCAGTCCCCGGACAGGGAACTATGGCTACACCTTC. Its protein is CASSPRTGNYGYTF.

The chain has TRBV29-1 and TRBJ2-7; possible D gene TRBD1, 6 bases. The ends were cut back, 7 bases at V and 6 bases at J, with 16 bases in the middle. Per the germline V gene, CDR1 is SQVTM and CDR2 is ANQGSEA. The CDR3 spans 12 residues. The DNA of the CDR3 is TGCAGCGCCGAGCAAGAGGGGGTCGAGCAGTACTTC. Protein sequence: CSAEQEGVEQYF.

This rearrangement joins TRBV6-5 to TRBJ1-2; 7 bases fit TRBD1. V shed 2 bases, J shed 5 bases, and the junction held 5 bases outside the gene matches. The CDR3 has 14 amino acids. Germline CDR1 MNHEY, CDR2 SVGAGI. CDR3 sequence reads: CASSYLGQTYGYTF. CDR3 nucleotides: TGTGCCAGCAGTTACCTGGGACAGACATATGGCTACACCTTC.

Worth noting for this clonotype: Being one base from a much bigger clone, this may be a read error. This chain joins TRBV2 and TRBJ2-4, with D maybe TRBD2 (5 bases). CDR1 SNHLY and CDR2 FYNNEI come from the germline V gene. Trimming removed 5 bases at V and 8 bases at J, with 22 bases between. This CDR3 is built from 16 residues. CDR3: CASSIFETTLEDIQYF. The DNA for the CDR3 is TGTGCCAGCAGTATATTTGAGACTACCCTAGAAGACATTCAGTACTTC.

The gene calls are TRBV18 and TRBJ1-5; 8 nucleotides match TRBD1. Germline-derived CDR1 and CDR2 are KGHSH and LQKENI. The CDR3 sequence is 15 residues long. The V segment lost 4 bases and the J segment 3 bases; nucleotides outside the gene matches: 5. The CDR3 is CASSRGQGYNQPQHF. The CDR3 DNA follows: TGTGCCAGCTCACGAGGACAGGGCTACAATCAGCCCCAGCATTTT.

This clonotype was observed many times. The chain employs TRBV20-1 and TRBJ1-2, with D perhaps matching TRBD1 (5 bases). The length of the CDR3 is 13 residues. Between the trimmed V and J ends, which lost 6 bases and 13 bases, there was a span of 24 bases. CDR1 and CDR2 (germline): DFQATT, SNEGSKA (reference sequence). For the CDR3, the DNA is TGCAGTGCCGAGAGCATACAGGCTTTTAGTAGCACCTTC. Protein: CSAESIQAFSSTF.

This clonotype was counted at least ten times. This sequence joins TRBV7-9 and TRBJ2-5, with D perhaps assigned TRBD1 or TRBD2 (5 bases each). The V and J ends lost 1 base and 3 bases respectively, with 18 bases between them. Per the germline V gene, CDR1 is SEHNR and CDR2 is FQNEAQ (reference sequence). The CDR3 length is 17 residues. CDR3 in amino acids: CASSLGMIWGPEETQYF. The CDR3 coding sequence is TGTGCCAGCAGCTTAGGGATGATTTGGGGACCGGAAGAGACCCAGTACTTC.

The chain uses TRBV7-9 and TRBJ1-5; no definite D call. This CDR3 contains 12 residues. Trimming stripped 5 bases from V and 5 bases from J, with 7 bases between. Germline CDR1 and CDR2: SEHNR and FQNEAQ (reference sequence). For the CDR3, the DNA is TGTGCCAGCAGCCCCAGAGATCAGCCCCAGCATTTT. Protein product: CASSPRDQPQHF.